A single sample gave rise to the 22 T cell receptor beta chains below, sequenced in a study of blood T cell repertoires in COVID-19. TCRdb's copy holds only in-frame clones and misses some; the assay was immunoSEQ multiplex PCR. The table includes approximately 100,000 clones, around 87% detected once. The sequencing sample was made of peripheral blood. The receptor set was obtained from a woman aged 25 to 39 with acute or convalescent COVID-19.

This chain's CDR3 is CASSSGLGNSPLHF. The DNA of the CDR3 is TGCGCCAGCAGCTCGGGACTGGGGAATTCACCCCTCCACTTT. The chain is built from TRBV5-1 and TRBJ1-6; D may be TRBD1 (5 bases). Germline values: CDR1 SGHRS, CDR2 YFSETQ. There are 14 residues in the CDR3. V shed 3 bases and J shed 7 bases, with 11 bases lying between them.

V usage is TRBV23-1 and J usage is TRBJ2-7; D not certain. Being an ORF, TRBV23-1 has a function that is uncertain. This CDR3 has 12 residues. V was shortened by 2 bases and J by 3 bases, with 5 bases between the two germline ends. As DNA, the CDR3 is TGCGCCAGCAGTCAACACAACTACGAGCAGTACTTC. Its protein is CASSQHNYEQYF.

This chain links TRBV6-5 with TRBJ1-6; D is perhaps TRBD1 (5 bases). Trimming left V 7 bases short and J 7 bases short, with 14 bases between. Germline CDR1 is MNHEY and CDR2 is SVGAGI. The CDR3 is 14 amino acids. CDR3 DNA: TGTGCCAGCACGGGGGGAGGCCCAAATTCACCCCTCCACTTT. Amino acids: CASTGGGPNSPLHF.

CDR3 coding DNA: TGTGCCAGCAGCGTAGCGGGGGATAGTGATGGCTACACCTTC. Translated, it gives CASSVAGDSDGYTF. The rearrangement uses TRBV9 and TRBJ1-2; D might be TRBD1 (5 bases). The CDR3 contains 14 residues. Germline V gene lookup returns CDR1 SGDLS and CDR2 YYNGEE. Trimming removed 0 bases at V and 6 bases at J, with 12 bases between.

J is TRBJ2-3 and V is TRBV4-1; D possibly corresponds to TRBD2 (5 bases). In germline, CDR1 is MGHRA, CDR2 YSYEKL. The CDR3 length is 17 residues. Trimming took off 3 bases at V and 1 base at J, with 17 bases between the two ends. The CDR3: CASSHPTLRERTDTQYF. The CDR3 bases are TGCGCCAGCAGCCACCCGACCCTGAGGGAGCGCACAGATACGCAGTATTTT.

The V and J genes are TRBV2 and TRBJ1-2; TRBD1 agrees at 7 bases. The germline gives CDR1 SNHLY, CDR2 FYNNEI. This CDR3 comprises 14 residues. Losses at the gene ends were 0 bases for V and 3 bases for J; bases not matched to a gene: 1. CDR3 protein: CASSEAQGDYGYTF. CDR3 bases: TGTGCCAGCAGTGAAGCCCAGGGGGACTATGGCTACACCTTC.

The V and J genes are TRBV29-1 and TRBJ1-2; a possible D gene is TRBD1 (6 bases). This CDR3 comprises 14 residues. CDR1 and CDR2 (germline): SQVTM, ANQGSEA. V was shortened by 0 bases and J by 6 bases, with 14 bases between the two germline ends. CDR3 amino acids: CSVEDPAGVDGYTF. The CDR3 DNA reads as TGCAGCGTTGAAGATCCTGCAGGGGTGGATGGCTACACCTTC.

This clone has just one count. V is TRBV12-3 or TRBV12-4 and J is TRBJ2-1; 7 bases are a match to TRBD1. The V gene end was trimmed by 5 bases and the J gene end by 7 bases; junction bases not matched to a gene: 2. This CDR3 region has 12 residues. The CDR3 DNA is TGTGCCAGCAGTCCGGGACAGAATGAGCAGTTCTTC. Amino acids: CASSPGQNEQFF.

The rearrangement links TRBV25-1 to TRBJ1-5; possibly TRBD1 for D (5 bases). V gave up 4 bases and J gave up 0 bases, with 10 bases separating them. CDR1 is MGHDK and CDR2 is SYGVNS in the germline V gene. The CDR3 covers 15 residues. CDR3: CASSGGGASNQPQHF. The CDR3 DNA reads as TGTGCCAGCAGTGGGGGAGGGGCTAGCAATCAGCCCCAGCATTTT.

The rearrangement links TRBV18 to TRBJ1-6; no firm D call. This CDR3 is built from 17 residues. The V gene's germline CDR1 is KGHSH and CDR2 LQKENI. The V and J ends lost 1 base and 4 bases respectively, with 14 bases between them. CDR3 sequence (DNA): TGTGCCAGCTCACCACTGGGCAGGACTCTTTATAATTCACCCCTCCACTTT. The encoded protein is CASSPLGRTLYNSPLHF.

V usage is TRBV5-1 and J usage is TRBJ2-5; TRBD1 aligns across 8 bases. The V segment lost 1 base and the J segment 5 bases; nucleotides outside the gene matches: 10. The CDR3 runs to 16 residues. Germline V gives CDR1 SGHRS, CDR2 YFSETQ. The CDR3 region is CASSLQTGALGETQYF. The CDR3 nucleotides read TGCGCCAGCAGCTTGCAGACAGGGGCATTGGGGGAGACCCAGTACTTC. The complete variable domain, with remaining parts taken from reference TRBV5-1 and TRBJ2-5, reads KAGVTQTPRYLIKTRGQQVTLSCSPISGHRSVSWYQQTPGQGLQFLFEYFSETQRNKGNFPGRFSGRQFSNSRSEMNVSTLELGDSALYLCASSLQTGALGETQYFGPGTRLLVL.

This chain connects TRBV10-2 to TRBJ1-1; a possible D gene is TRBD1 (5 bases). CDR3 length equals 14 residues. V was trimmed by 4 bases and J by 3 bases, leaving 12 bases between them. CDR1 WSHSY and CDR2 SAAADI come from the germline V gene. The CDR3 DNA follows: TGCGCCAGCAGTGTGAATGGGGGGGACACTGAAGCTTTCTTT. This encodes CASSVNGGDTEAFF.

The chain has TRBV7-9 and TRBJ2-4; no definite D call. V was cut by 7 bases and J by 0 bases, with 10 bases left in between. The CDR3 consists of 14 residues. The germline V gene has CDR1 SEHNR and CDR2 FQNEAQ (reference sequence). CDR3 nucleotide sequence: TGTGCCAGCACCCCAGGTGCAGCCAAAAACATTCAGTACTTC. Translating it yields CASTPGAAKNIQYF.

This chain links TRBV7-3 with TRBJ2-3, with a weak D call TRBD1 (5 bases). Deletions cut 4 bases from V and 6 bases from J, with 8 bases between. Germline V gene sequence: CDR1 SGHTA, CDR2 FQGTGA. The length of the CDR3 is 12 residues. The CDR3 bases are TGTGCCAGCAGCTCCCAGGGCGATACGCAGTATTTT. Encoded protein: CASSSQGDTQYF.

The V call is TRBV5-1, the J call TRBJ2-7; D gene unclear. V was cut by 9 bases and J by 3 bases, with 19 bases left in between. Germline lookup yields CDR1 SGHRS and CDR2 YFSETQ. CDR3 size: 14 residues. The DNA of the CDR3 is TGCGCCATACCCCCCGCAGTCAGATTCTACGAGCAGTACTTC. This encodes CAIPPAVRFYEQYF.

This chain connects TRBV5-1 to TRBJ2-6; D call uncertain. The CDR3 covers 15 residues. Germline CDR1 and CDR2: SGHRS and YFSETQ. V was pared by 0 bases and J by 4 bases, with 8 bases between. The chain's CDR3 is CASSLGYGGANVLTF. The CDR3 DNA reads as TGCGCCAGCAGCTTGGGGTACGGGGGGGCCAACGTCCTGACTTTC.

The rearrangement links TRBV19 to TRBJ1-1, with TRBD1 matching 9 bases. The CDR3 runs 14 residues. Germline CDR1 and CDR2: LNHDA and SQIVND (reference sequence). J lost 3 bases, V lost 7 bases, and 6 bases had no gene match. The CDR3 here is CASTLTGGDTEAFF. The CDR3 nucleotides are TGTGCCAGTACCCTGACAGGGGGGGACACTGAAGCTTTCTTT.

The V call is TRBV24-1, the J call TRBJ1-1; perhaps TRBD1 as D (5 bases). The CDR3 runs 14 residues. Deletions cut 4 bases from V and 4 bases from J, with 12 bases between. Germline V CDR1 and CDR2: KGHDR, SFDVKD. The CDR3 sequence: CATSDSGGSTEAFF. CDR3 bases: TGTGCCACCAGTGACTCGGGGGGGAGCACTGAAGCTTTCTTT.

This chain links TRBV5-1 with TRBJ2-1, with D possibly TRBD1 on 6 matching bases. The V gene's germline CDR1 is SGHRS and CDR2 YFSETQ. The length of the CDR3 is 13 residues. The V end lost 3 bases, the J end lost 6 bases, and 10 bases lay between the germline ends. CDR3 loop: CASSSQGFNEQFF. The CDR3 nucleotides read TGCGCCAGCAGCTCTCAGGGGTTCAATGAGCAGTTCTTC. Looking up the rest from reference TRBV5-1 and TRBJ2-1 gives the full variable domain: KAGVTQTPRYLIKTRGQQVTLSCSPISGHRSVSWYQQTPGQGLQFLFEYFSETQRNKGNFPGRFSGRQFSNSRSEMNVSTLELGDSALYLCASSSQGFNEQFFGPGTRLTVL.

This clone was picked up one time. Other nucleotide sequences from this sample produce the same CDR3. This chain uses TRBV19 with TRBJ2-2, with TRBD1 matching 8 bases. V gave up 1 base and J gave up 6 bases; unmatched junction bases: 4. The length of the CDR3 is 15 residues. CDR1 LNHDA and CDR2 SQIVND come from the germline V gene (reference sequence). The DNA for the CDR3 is TGTGCCAGTAGTATAGGTACAGGGGGTTCCGGGGAGCTGTTTTTT. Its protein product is CASSIGTGGSGELFF.

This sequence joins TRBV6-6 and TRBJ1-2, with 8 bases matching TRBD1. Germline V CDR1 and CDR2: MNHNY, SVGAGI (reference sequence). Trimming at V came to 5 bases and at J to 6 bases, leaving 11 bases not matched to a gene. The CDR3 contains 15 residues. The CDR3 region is CASSNRRTGQDGYTF. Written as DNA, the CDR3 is TGTGCCAGCAGTAACCGCCGGACAGGGCAAGATGGCTACACCTTC.

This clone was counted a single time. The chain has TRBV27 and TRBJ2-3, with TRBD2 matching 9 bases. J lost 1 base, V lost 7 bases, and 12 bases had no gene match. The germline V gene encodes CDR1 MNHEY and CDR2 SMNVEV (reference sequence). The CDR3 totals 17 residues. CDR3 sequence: CASTLLTSGGGTDTQYF. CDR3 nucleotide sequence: TGTGCCAGCACCCTTCTGACTAGCGGAGGGGGCACAGATACGCAGTATTTT.